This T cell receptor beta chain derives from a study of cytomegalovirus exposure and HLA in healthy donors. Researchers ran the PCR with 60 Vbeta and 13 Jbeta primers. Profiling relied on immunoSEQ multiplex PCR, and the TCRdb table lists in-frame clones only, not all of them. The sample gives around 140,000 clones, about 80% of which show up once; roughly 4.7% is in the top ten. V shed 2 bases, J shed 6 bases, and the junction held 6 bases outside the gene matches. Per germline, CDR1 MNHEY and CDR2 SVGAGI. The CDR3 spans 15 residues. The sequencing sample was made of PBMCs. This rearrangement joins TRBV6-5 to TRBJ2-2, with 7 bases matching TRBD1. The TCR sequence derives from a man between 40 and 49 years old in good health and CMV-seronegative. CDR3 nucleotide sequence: TGTGCCAGCAGTTACGTTATAACAGGGGCCGGGGAGCTGTTTTTT. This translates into CASSYVITGAGELFF.